Following are 18 T cell receptor beta chains from one sample sequenced in a study of a mutant IDH1 vaccine in newly diagnosed glioma. Which antigens these TCRs recognize remains unknown. The method was immunoSEQ multiplex PCR; TCRdb's version includes in-frame clones alone and lacks a portion of them. The data show approximately 67,000 clones, about 80% seen once. Time point specified: week 23, last vaccination. Topical imiquimod accompanied each vaccine dose, which consisted of 300 ug of mutant IDH1 20-mer peptide. Sequencing was performed on PBMCs, taken from a glioma patient whose treatment included an IDH1 peptide vaccine. The receptor source for this set is a young man with glioma.

The V and J genes are TRBV4-3 and TRBJ2-1, with 11 bases matching TRBD2. The CDR3 is made up of 16 amino acids. Per the germline V gene, CDR1 is LGHNA and CDR2 is YSLEER. Unmatched junction bases numbered 5, after V lost 3 bases and J lost 4 bases. Here the CDR3 reads CASSQAGTSGYNEQFF. The CDR3 DNA sequence: TGCGCCAGCAGCCAGGCCGGGACTAGCGGTTACAATGAGCAGTTCTTC.

Note on this clone: Other nucleotide sequences in the sample specify the same CDR3. V usage is TRBV11-2 and J usage is TRBJ2-7, with 8 bases fitting TRBD2. V dropped 1 base and J dropped 3; count of bases not matched to a gene: 2. Germline values: CDR1 SGHAT, CDR2 FQNNGV. The CDR3 spans 14 residues. The CDR3 DNA follows: TGTGCCAGCAGCTTAGCGGGAGGGGGCTACGAGCAGTACTTC. Translation: CASSLAGGGYEQYF.

The CDR3 coding sequence is TGTGCCAGCAGTACACAGTCTCCCTATGGCTACACCTTC. Translation gives CASSTQSPYGYTF. The genes are TRBV28 and TRBJ1-2; no clear D. The CDR3 loop spans 13 amino acids. Per germline, CDR1 MDHEN and CDR2 SYDVKM. V dropped 5 bases and J dropped 4 bases, with 11 bases sitting between them.

The DNA of the CDR3 is TGTGCCTGGAGTTCGCGACTAGCGGGGGCCACCGGGGAGCTGTTTTTT. Residues: CAWSSRLAGATGELFF. V is TRBV30 and J is TRBJ2-2, with 12 bases identical to TRBD2. The CDR3 has 16 residues. V was clipped by 2 bases and J by 4 bases; unmatched bases: 5. Germline V gene lookup returns CDR1 GTSNPN and CDR2 SVGIG (reference sequence).

Turning to this clone: This may arise from a read error, as a much more abundant clone is one base away. Other DNA sequences of this sample code for an identical CDR3. CDR3 coding DNA: TGTGCCAGTAGTATAGCGGGAAATCAGCCCCAGCATTTT. It encodes CASSIAGNQPQHF. This chain links TRBV19 with TRBJ1-5; D remains unclear. The CDR3 sequence is 13 residues long. V was shortened by 1 base and J by 4 bases, with 5 bases between the two germline ends. Germline CDR1 and CDR2: LNHDA and SQIVND (reference sequence).

The V gene is TRBV4-2, the J gene TRBJ2-2, with D perhaps given as TRBD1 or TRBD2 (5 bases each). The CDR3 totals 16 residues. The V end lost 3 bases, the J end lost 6 bases, and 17 bases lay between the germline ends. Germline-derived CDR1 and CDR2 are LGHNA and YNFKEQ. CDR3 DNA sequence: TGTGCCAGCAGCCAGCCGGCGGGTCAGGGCTCCGGGGAGCTGTTTTTT. It codes for CASSQPAGQGSGELFF.

This chain uses TRBV6-1 with TRBJ1-1; possibly TRBD1 for D (5 bases). The CDR3 length is 14 residues. Germline V lookup: CDR1 MNHNS, CDR2 SASEGT. V was trimmed by 3 bases and J by 6 bases, leaving 14 bases between them. CDR3 amino acids: CASSEEFDSPEAFF. CDR3 bases: TGTGCCAGCAGTGAGGAATTCGACAGCCCTGAAGCTTTCTTT.

The chain links TRBV28 to TRBJ2-1; D not certain. Trimming left V 6 bases short and J 4 bases short, with 13 bases between. CDR1 and CDR2 (germline): MDHEN, SYDVKM. This CDR3 comprises 14 residues. The CDR3 DNA reads TGTGCCAGCAGCAAGACGCCCAGTTACAATGAGCAGTTCTTC. It codes for CASSKTPSYNEQFF.

In its sample, this clone was seen once. The rearrangement joins TRBV27 to TRBJ1-2, with D possibly being TRBD1 (5 bases). This CDR3 spans 15 amino acids. Between the trimmed V and J ends, which lost 4 bases and 2 bases, there was a span of 14 bases. Germline-derived CDR1 and CDR2 are MNHEY and SMNVEV (reference sequence). CDR3 protein: CASSSSPTGNYGYTF. In DNA form, the CDR3 reads TGTGCCAGCAGTTCCTCTCCCACAGGAAACTATGGCTACACCTTC.

This clone occurred once. This chain connects TRBV6-6 to TRBJ2-1; D uncertain. Germline values: CDR1 MNHNY, CDR2 SVGAGI (reference sequence). V lost 4 bases to trimming and J lost 6 bases, with 7 bases between them. There are 12 residues in the CDR3. The CDR3 coding sequence is TGTGCCAGCAGTTCGGCTATCAATGAGCAGTTCTTC. Its protein is CASSSAINEQFF.

J is TRBJ1-6 and V is TRBV7-9; D is unclear. Germline CDR1 and CDR2: SEHNR and FQNEAQ (reference sequence). V was cut by 2 bases and J by 6 bases, with 11 bases left in between. CDR3 length: 15 amino acids. CDR3 sequence: CASSLITELNSPLHF. The CDR3, as DNA: TGTGCCAGCAGCTTAATTACAGAACTTAATTCACCCCTCCACTTT.

The gene calls are TRBV18 and TRBJ2-2; D might be TRBD2 (6 bases). From germline, CDR1 is KGHSH and CDR2 LQKENI. Trimming removed 0 bases at V and 5 bases at J, with 10 bases between. This CDR3 has 15 residues. The CDR3 nucleotides are TGTGCCAGCTCACCACCGGGCGCGGGGACCGGGGAGCTGTTTTTT. This sequence encodes CASSPPGAGTGELFF.

V and J are TRBV14 and TRBJ2-7, with D possibly being TRBD1 (5 bases). V gave up 3 bases and J gave up 9 bases, with 15 bases separating them. The germline CDR1 and CDR2 sequences are SGHDN and FVKESK. The CDR3 runs to 13 residues. The CDR3 loop is CASSQQTGTPQYF. The DNA for the CDR3 is TGTGCCAGCAGCCAGCAAACAGGAACCCCGCAGTACTTC.

The rearrangement uses TRBV7-9 and TRBJ2-3, with D hard to call. V lost 5 bases to trimming and J lost 4 bases, with 10 bases between them. The CDR3 sequence is 13 residues long. Germline CDR1 is SEHNR and CDR2 is FQNEAQ (reference sequence). The DNA of the CDR3 is TGTGCCAGCAGCAGCGAGTCTGCAGATACGCAGTATTTT. Protein product: CASSSESADTQYF. The full variable domain, rest sourced from reference TRBV7-9 and TRBJ2-3, is DTGVSQNPRHKITKRGQNVTFRCDPISEHNRLYWYRQTLGQGPEFLTYFQNEAQLEKSRLLSDRFSAERPKGSFSTLEIQRTEQGDSAMYLCASSSESADTQYFGPGTRLTVL.

This clone has a single count. V gene TRBV10-3 combines with J gene TRBJ2-1, with D uncertain. The CDR3 has 12 amino acids. Germline lookup yields CDR1 ENHRY and CDR2 SYGVKD. V was trimmed by 7 bases and J by 4 bases, leaving 8 bases between them. The CDR3 sequence: CAINTLYNEQFF. The CDR3 nucleotides are TGTGCCATCAATACCTTATACAATGAGCAGTTCTTC.

The table lists this clone with a few counts. V gene TRBV5-1 combines with J gene TRBJ2-5; D unresolved. Germline-derived CDR1 and CDR2 are SGHRS and YFSETQ. V dropped 1 base and J dropped 2 bases, with 3 bases sitting between them. The CDR3 has 12 residues. As DNA, the CDR3 is TGCGCCAGCAGCTTGAGTCAAGAGACCCAGTACTTC. Translated, it gives CASSLSQETQYF.

V is TRBV7-9 and J is TRBJ2-2; 11 positions match TRBD2. J was trimmed by 1 base and V by 5 bases; bases with no gene match: 12. Germline assignment: CDR1 SEHNR and CDR2 FQNEAQ (reference sequence). The CDR3 runs 19 residues. The CDR3 here is CASSGLLAGGPLNTGELFF. As DNA, the CDR3 is TGTGCCAGCAGCGGCCTTTTAGCGGGAGGGCCGCTGAACACCGGGGAGCTGTTTTTT.

Remarks on this clone: At one boundary the junction diverges from the germline segment, which might be a read error. The chain has TRBV7-2 and TRBJ1-2; D may be TRBD1 (5 bases). There are 15 residues in the CDR3. Germline V gene sequence: CDR1 SGHTA, CDR2 FQGNSA. This CDR3 reads CASSLAGVRRSGHTF. DNA for the CDR3: TGTGCCAGCAGCTTAGCGGGGGTGAGGCGATCTGGCCACACCTTC.